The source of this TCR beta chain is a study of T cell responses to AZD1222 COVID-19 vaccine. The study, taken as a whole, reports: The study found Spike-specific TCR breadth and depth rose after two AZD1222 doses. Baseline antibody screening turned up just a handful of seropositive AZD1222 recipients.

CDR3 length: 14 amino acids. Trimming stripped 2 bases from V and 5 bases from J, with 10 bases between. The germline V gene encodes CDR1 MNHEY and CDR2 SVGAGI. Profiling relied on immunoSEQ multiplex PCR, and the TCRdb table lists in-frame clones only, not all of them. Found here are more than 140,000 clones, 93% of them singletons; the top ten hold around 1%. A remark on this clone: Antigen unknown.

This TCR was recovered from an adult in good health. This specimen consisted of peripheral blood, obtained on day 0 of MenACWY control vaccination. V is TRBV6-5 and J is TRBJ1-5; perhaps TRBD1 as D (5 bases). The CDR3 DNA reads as TGTGCCAGCAGTTACCAGGGTTTTGATCAGCCCCAGCATTTT. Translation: CASSYQGFDQPQHF.